Listed below are T cell receptor beta chains from one sample, sequenced in a study of CD8+ T cells in alopecia areata. Method: immunoSEQ multiplex PCR; TCRdb's copy keeps in-frame clones and lacks some. The sample has roughly 97,000 clones, about two fifths seen once. Sequencing was carried out using CD4+ T cells sorted from blood. The origin of the receptors is a human donor with alopecia areata. CDR3s include the opening cysteine and the closing phenylalanine or tryptophan. Each record gives: V gene, J gene, D gene, clone size, CDR3 protein, CDR3 DNA. The D gene is left open where the match is weak. The size of a clone is reported for some rows only, either as once, few or many, or as a class for expanded clones.

v_call: TRBV5-1
j_call: TRBJ2-3
d_call: .
clone_size: .
cdr3_aa: CASSLDWANTDTQYF
cdr3_nt: TGCGCCAGCAGCTTGGATTGGGCCAACACAGATACGCAGTATTTT

v_call: TRBV30
j_call: TRBJ1-1
d_call: TRBD1
clone_size: .
cdr3_aa: CAWKGQGAVGTEAFF
cdr3_nt: TGTGCCTGGAAAGGACAGGGGGCAGTCGGCACTGAAGCTTTCTTT

v_call: TRBV18
j_call: TRBJ2-3
d_call: TRBD1
clone_size: .
cdr3_aa: CASSPRTGSSTDTQYF
cdr3_nt: TGTGCCAGCTCACCGAGGACAGGGTCTAGCACAGATACGCAGTATTTT

v_call: TRBV29-1
j_call: TRBJ2-5
d_call: .
clone_size: .
cdr3_aa: CSVGGGPETQYF
cdr3_nt: TGCAGCGTGGGGGGAGGTCCAGAGACCCAGTACTTC

v_call: TRBV6-6
j_call: TRBJ1-2
d_call: .
clone_size: .
cdr3_aa: CASSLMDGYGYTF
cdr3_nt: TGTGCCAGCAGTTTGATGGACGGCTATGGCTACACCTTC

v_call: TRBV6-5
j_call: TRBJ2-2
d_call: .
clone_size: few
cdr3_aa: CASSYRQMNTGELFF
cdr3_nt: TGTGCCAGCAGTTACCGACAGATGAACACCGGGGAGCTGTTTTTT

v_call: TRBV4-3
j_call: TRBJ2-7
d_call: .
clone_size: few
cdr3_aa: CASSQEWGSPYEQYF
cdr3_nt: TGCGCCAGCAGCCAAGAGTGGGGTTCCCCCTACGAGCAGTACTTC

v_call: TRBV4-3
j_call: TRBJ1-3
d_call: .
clone_size: .
cdr3_aa: CASSQVPGNTIYF
cdr3_nt: TGCGCCAGCAGCCAAGTTCCTGGAAACACCATATATTTT

v_call: TRBV30
j_call: TRBJ1-5
d_call: .
clone_size: .
cdr3_aa: CAWSGQYDQPQHF
cdr3_nt: TGTGCCTGGAGCGGACAGTACGATCAGCCCCAGCATTTT

v_call: TRBV27
j_call: TRBJ1-1
d_call: TRBD1
clone_size: .
cdr3_aa: CASSKGQGGEAFF
cdr3_nt: TGTGCCAGCAGCAAGGGACAGGGCGGTGAAGCTTTCTTT

v_call: TRBV29-1
j_call: TRBJ2-5
d_call: TRBD2
clone_size: few
cdr3_aa: CSVEVRGVAGSLTQYF
cdr3_nt: TGCAGCGTTGAAGTTCGTGGGGTAGCGGGGAGCCTAACCCAGTACTTC

v_call: TRBV4-1
j_call: TRBJ1-1
d_call: .
clone_size: .
cdr3_aa: CASSHLIRIINTEAFF
cdr3_nt: TGCGCCAGCAGCCACTTGATTAGAATCATAAACACTGAAGCTTTCTTT

v_call: TRBV4-3
j_call: TRBJ2-3
d_call: .
clone_size: few
cdr3_aa: CASSQEVGGGRGGDTQYF
cdr3_nt: TGCGCCAGCAGCCAAGAAGTCGGCGGGGGCAGGGGAGGAGATACGCAGTATTTT

v_call: TRBV29-1
j_call: TRBJ2-7
d_call: .
clone_size: few
cdr3_aa: CSVEEGVTYEQYF
cdr3_nt: TGCAGCGTTGAAGAGGGGGTTACCTACGAGCAGTACTTC

v_call: TRBV7-3
j_call: TRBJ2-7
d_call: .
clone_size: .
cdr3_aa: CASSSVGSGEQYF
cdr3_nt: TGTGCCAGCAGCTCAGTAGGTTCGGGCGAGCAGTACTTC

v_call: TRBV29-1
j_call: TRBJ2-1
d_call: TRBD1
clone_size: few
cdr3_aa: CSVVRDSNEQFF
cdr3_nt: TGCAGCGTTGTTCGGGACAGCAATGAGCAGTTCTTC

v_call: TRBV7-6
j_call: TRBJ2-7
d_call: .
clone_size: .
cdr3_aa: CASSLIRGEQYF
cdr3_nt: TGTGCCAGCAGCTTAATAAGGGGCGAGCAGTACTTC

v_call: TRBV4-2
j_call: TRBJ2-5
d_call: .
clone_size: .
cdr3_aa: CASSQGQTRETQYF
cdr3_nt: TGTGCCAGCAGCCAAGGCCAGACCCGTGAGACCCAGTACTTC

v_call: TRBV4-3
j_call: TRBJ2-3
d_call: .
clone_size: .
cdr3_aa: CASSQDGSTGYSTDTQYF
cdr3_nt: TGCGCCAGCAGCCAAGATGGTTCTACGGGGTATAGCACAGATACGCAGTATTTT

v_call: TRBV28
j_call: TRBJ2-1
d_call: .
clone_size: .
cdr3_aa: CASSSAGTTIHNEQFF
cdr3_nt: TGTGCCAGCAGTTCAGCCGGGACGACCATCCACAATGAGCAGTTCTTC

v_call: TRBV7-2
j_call: TRBJ2-5
d_call: TRBD2
clone_size: .
cdr3_aa: CASSSPGGGGETQYF
cdr3_nt: TGTGCCAGCAGCTCCCCCGGCGGGGGGGGAGAGACCCAGTACTTC

v_call: TRBV27
j_call: TRBJ2-5
d_call: TRBD2
clone_size: .
cdr3_aa: CASSQRTSGNQETQYF
cdr3_nt: TGTGCCAGCAGTCAGCGGACTAGCGGGAACCAAGAGACCCAGTACTTC

v_call: TRBV5-1
j_call: TRBJ2-7
d_call: TRBD2
clone_size: few
cdr3_aa: CASSFSTSGTYEQYF
cdr3_nt: TGCGCCAGCAGCTTCTCGACTAGCGGGACCTACGAGCAGTACTTC

v_call: TRBV6-5
j_call: TRBJ2-5
d_call: TRBD1
clone_size: .
cdr3_aa: CASRRTGTGQETQYF
cdr3_nt: TGTGCCAGCAGACGGACAGGGACAGGTCAAGAGACCCAGTACTTC

v_call: TRBV2
j_call: TRBJ2-2
d_call: TRBD2
clone_size: .
cdr3_aa: CASSRTSGTGELFF
cdr3_nt: TGTGCCAGCAGTAGGACTAGCGGGACCGGGGAGCTGTTTTTT

v_call: TRBV7-2
j_call: TRBJ2-3
d_call: TRBD2
clone_size: .
cdr3_aa: CASSLAVGLADTQYF
cdr3_nt: TGTGCCAGCAGCTTAGCAGTGGGACTAGCAGATACGCAGTATTTT

v_call: TRBV28
j_call: TRBJ2-7
d_call: .
clone_size: .
cdr3_aa: CASSLFSLELSYEQYF
cdr3_nt: TGTGCCAGCAGTTTATTTTCGTTGGAACTATCCTACGAGCAGTACTTC

v_call: TRBV4-2
j_call: TRBJ2-7
d_call: TRBD2
clone_size: .
cdr3_aa: CASSQLLAATYEQYF
cdr3_nt: TGTGCCAGCAGCCAACTTCTAGCGGCAACCTACGAGCAGTACTTC

v_call: TRBV29-1
j_call: TRBJ2-3
d_call: .
clone_size: .
cdr3_aa: CSGTRGAEGTDTQYF
cdr3_nt: TGCAGCGGAACCCGGGGGGCCGAGGGCACAGATACGCAGTATTTT

v_call: TRBV5-1
j_call: TRBJ1-1
d_call: .
clone_size: .
cdr3_aa: CASSLSPGNTEAFF
cdr3_nt: TGCGCCAGCAGCTTGAGTCCGGGGAACACTGAAGCTTTCTTT

v_call: TRBV10-2
j_call: TRBJ1-5
d_call: .
clone_size: .
cdr3_aa: CASSESGGRNQPQHF
cdr3_nt: TGCGCCAGCAGTGAGTCAGGCGGGCGAAATCAGCCCCAGCATTTT

v_call: TRBV2
j_call: TRBJ1-1
d_call: .
clone_size: .
cdr3_aa: CASRSGGGNTEAFF
cdr3_nt: TGTGCCAGCAGATCGGGCGGAGGGAACACTGAAGCTTTCTTT

v_call: TRBV14
j_call: TRBJ2-3
d_call: .
clone_size: .
cdr3_aa: CASSQTSPLSTDTQYF
cdr3_nt: TGTGCCAGCAGCCAAACTAGCCCACTTAGCACAGATACGCAGTATTTT

v_call: TRBV28
j_call: TRBJ2-2
d_call: TRBD1
clone_size: .
cdr3_aa: CASTSRRQGINTGELFF
cdr3_nt: TGTGCCAGCACCAGCCGCCGACAGGGGATCAACACCGGGGAGCTGTTTTTT

v_call: TRBV4-1
j_call: TRBJ1-5
d_call: .
clone_size: few
cdr3_aa: CASSPSRGRNQPQHF
cdr3_nt: TGCGCCAGCAGCCCCTCTAGGGGACGCAATCAGCCCCAGCATTTT

v_call: TRBV19
j_call: TRBJ2-7
d_call: TRBD1
clone_size: .
cdr3_aa: CASSMLGQGSYEQYF
cdr3_nt: TGTGCCAGTAGTATGCTGGGACAGGGGTCCTACGAGCAGTACTTC

v_call: TRBV27
j_call: TRBJ2-7
d_call: TRBD2
clone_size: .
cdr3_aa: CASSFRREGLYEQYF
cdr3_nt: TGTGCCAGCAGTTTCCGGCGGGAGGGCCTTTACGAGCAGTACTTC

v_call: TRBV28
j_call: TRBJ2-7
d_call: TRBD1
clone_size: .
cdr3_aa: CASSLSLQWQGAVF
cdr3_nt: TGTGCCAGCAGTTTATCTCTTCAATGGCAGGGGGCCGTCTTC

v_call: TRBV29-1
j_call: TRBJ2-5
d_call: TRBD2
clone_size: .
cdr3_aa: CSVYGGEYQETQYF
cdr3_nt: TGCAGCGTTTACGGGGGGGAGTACCAAGAGACCCAGTACTTC

v_call: TRBV25-1
j_call: TRBJ2-4
d_call: TRBD2
clone_size: .
cdr3_aa: CASTGTSGSNLAKNIQYF
cdr3_nt: TGTGCCAGCACCGGGACTAGCGGGAGTAATCTGGCCAAAAACATTCAGTACTTC

v_call: TRBV5-1
j_call: TRBJ1-4
d_call: .
clone_size: .
cdr3_aa: CASSPNPQGRGEKLFF
cdr3_nt: TGCGCCAGCAGCCCGAACCCCCAGGGGCGAGGTGAAAAACTGTTTTTT

v_call: TRBV7-9
j_call: TRBJ2-3
d_call: .
clone_size: few
cdr3_aa: CASSTLPLDTQYF
cdr3_nt: TGTGCCAGCAGCACCCTCCCCCTAGATACGCAGTATTTT

v_call: TRBV29-1
j_call: TRBJ2-2
d_call: .
clone_size: .
cdr3_aa: CSVGFGGGGEWSGELFF
cdr3_nt: TGCAGCGTTGGCTTTGGAGGGGGTGGGGAATGGTCCGGGGAGCTGTTTTTT

v_call: TRBV4-3
j_call: TRBJ2-7
d_call: .
clone_size: few
cdr3_aa: CASSQQTWTSSYEQYF
cdr3_nt: TGCGCCAGCAGCCAGCAAACCTGGACGAGCTCCTACGAGCAGTACTTC

v_call: TRBV5-1
j_call: TRBJ2-5
d_call: .
clone_size: few
cdr3_aa: CASSLGTVGVETQYF
cdr3_nt: TGCGCCAGCAGCTTGGGGACCGTGGGCGTGGAGACCCAGTACTTC

v_call: TRBV11-2
j_call: TRBJ2-7
d_call: .
clone_size: .
cdr3_aa: CASSLVRAGGEQYF
cdr3_nt: TGTGCCAGCAGCTTAGTTAGAGCGGGCGGCGAGCAGTACTTC

v_call: TRBV28
j_call: TRBJ2-2
d_call: TRBD2
clone_size: few
cdr3_aa: CAILPGGRNTGELFF
cdr3_nt: TGTGCCATCCTCCCCGGCGGGAGGAACACCGGGGAGCTGTTTTTT

v_call: TRBV2
j_call: TRBJ2-7
d_call: .
clone_size: .
cdr3_aa: CASSDERTYEQYF
cdr3_nt: TGTGCCAGCAGTGACGAGAGGACCTACGAGCAGTACTTC

v_call: TRBV27
j_call: TRBJ2-5
d_call: TRBD2
clone_size: .
cdr3_aa: CASSLNSGGPLRETQYF
cdr3_nt: TGTGCCAGCAGTTTAAATAGCGGGGGGCCCTTGAGAGAGACCCAGTACTTC

v_call: TRBV4-3
j_call: TRBJ2-6
d_call: .
clone_size: few
cdr3_aa: CASSQEGLAGANVLTF
cdr3_nt: TGCGCCAGCAGCCAAGAGGGGCTCGCTGGGGCCAACGTCCTGACTTTC

v_call: TRBV28
j_call: TRBJ2-1
d_call: TRBD2
clone_size: .
cdr3_aa: CASSLWSSGGHNEQFF
cdr3_nt: TGTGCCAGCAGTTTATGGTCTAGCGGGGGACACAATGAGCAGTTCTTC

v_call: TRBV28
j_call: TRBJ2-3
d_call: TRBD2
clone_size: .
cdr3_aa: CASTKGLAGVADTQYF
cdr3_nt: TGTGCCAGCACTAAAGGACTAGCGGGAGTAGCAGATACGCAGTATTTT

v_call: TRBV18
j_call: TRBJ2-7
d_call: .
clone_size: few
cdr3_aa: CASSPDLTYEQYF
cdr3_nt: TGTGCCAGCTCACCGGACTTAACCTACGAGCAGTACTTC